This TCR beta chain was captured in a study of blood T cell repertoires in COVID-19. Study at large: The samples span acute and convalescent COVID-19 from the United States, Italy and Spain.

Original data processing: Reference gene primer amplification yielded estimated nucleated cell counts. Some clones are missing from TCRdb's copy, which holds only in-frame ones; the method was immunoSEQ multiplex PCR. The DNA gave D and trimming, while V, J and clone size come from that table. This sample has some 300,000 clones, with roughly 87% found just once. After removal of 5 bases from V and 4 bases from J, the junction contained 14 bases not matched to a gene. The CDR3 length is 16 residues. Germline V gives CDR1 SEHNR, CDR2 FQNEAQ (reference sequence). The specimen sequenced was peripheral blood. The chain links TRBV7-9 to TRBJ2-7, with 7 bases matching TRBD1. This receptor was identified in a man between 18 and 35 years old with active or convalescent COVID-19. The CDR3: CASSPREGDRIYEQYF. DNA for the CDR3: TGTGCCAGCAGCCCCCGGGAAGGGGACAGAATTTACGAGCAGTACTTC.